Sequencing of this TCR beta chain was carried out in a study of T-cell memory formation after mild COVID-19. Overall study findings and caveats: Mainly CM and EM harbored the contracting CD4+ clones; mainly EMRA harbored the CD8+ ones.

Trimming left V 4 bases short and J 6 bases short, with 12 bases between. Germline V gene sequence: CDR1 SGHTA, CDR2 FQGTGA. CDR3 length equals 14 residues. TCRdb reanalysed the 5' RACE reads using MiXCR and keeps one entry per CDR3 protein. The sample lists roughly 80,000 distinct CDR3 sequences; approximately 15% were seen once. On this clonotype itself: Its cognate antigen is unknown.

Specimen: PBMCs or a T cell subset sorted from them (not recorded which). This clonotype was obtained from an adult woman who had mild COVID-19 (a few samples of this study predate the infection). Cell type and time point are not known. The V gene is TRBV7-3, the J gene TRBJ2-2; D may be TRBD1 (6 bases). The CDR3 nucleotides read TGTGCCAGCAGCTGGACAGTGGGGCCCGGGGAGCTGTTTTTT. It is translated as CASSWTVGPGELFF.